This T cell receptor beta chain was sequenced during a study of CD8 T cells in Susac syndrome. Negative magnetic isolation gave CD8+ and CD4+ cells; FACS enriched CD8+ TEMRA. The V segment lost 3 bases and the J segment 0 bases; nucleotides outside the gene matches: 6. CDR3 length equals 18 residues. Germline V gene lookup returns CDR1 MNHNS and CDR2 SASEGT. Random hexamers were used to reverse transcribe roughly 0.45 to 1 ug of RNA. TCR beta CDR3 was amplified by immunoSEQ covering 54 Vbeta and 13 Jbeta. MiXCR, run by TCRdb on the immunoSEQ multiplex PCR reads, gives a single entry per CDR3 protein. The data hold about 400,000 distinct CDR3 sequences, with 75% to 90% observed a single time.

The source material was CD8+ T cells from PBMCs. This chain links TRBV6-1 with TRBJ2-5; 14 nucleotides agree with TRBD2. The TCR comes from a human donor with multiple sclerosis. This CDR3 is CASSDRTSGGTHQETQYF. The DNA of the CDR3 is TGTGCCAGCAGTGATAGGACTAGCGGGGGGACCCACCAAGAGACCCAGTACTTC.